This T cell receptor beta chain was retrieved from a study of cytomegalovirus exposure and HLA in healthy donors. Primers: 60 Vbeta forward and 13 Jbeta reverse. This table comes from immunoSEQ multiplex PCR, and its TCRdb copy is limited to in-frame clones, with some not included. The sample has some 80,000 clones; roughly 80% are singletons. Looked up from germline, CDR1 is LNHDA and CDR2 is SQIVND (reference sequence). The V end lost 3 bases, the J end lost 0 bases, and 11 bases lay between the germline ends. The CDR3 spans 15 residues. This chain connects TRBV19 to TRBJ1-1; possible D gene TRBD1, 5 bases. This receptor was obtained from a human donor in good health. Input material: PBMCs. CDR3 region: CASSMRGYMNTEAFF. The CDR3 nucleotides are TGTGCCAGTAGTATGCGGGGGTATATGAACACTGAAGCTTTCTTT.